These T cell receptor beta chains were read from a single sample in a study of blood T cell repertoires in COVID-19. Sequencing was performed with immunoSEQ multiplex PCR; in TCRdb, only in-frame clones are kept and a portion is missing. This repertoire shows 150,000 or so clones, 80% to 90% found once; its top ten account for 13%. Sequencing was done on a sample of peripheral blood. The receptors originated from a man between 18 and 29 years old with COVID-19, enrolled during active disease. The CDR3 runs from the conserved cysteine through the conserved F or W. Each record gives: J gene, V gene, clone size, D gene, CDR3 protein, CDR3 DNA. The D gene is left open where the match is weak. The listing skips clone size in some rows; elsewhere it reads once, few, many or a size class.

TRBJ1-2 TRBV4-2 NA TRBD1 CASSQGGQGIYGYTF TGTGCCAGCAGCCAAGGGGGACAGGGAATCTATGGCTACACCTTC
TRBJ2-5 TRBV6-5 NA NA CASSSVQETQYF TGTGCCAGCAGTTCCGTACAAGAGACCCAGTACTTC
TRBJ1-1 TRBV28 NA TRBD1 CASSLTGGFNTEAFF TGTGCCAGCAGTTTAACAGGGGGCTTTAACACTGAAGCTTTCTTT
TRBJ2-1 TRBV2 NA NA CASSELQFNNEQFF TGTGCCAGCAGTGAATTACAATTCAACAATGAGCAGTTCTTC
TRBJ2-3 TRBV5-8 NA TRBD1 CASSSGQADTDTQYF TGTGCCAGCAGCTCTGGACAGGCCGACACAGATACGCAGTATTTT
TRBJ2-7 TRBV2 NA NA CASSLSRGTYEQYF TGTGCCAGCAGCCTAAGCAGGGGTACCTACGAGCAGTACTTC
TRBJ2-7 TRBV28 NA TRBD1 CASRPDRVNYYEQYF TGTGCCAGCAGGCCGGACAGGGTGAATTACTACGAGCAGTACTTC
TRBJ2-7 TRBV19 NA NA CASTPDGGDEQYF TGTGCCAGTACTCCCGACGGAGGGGACGAGCAGTACTTC
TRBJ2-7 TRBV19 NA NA CASGGPSSYEQYF TGTGCCTCCGGGGGACCCAGCTCCTACGAGCAGTACTTC
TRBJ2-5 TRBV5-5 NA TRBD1 CASSLKDRVLGETQYF TGTGCCAGCAGCTTGAAGGACAGGGTACTAGGAGAGACCCAGTACTTC
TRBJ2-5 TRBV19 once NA CASSYREFMGEPQYF TGTGCCAGTTCCTACAGGGAATTTATGGGAGAACCCCAGTACTTC
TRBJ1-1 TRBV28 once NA CATLDNRVTEAFF TGTGCCACCCTAGACAACAGGGTAACTGAAGCTTTCTTT
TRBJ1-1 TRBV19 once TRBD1 CASSIGQGTTEAFF TGTGCCAGTAGTATAGGACAGGGGACGACTGAAGCTTTCTTT
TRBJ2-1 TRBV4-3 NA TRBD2 CASSQGRTSGRAAYEQFF TGCGCCAGCAGCCAAGGCCGGACCAGCGGGAGGGCTGCGTATGAGCAGTTCTTC
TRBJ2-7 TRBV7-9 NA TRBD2 CASSPDSGRAYEQYF TGTGCCAGCAGCCCGGATAGCGGGAGGGCCTACGAGCAGTACTTC
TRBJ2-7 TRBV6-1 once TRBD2 CASSESLREMAREQYF TGTGCCAGCAGTGAATCTTTGCGGGAGATGGCTCGCGAGCAGTACTTC
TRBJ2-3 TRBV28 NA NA CASSQDLHEDTQYF TGTGCCAGCAGTCAGGACTTGCATGAAGATACGCAGTATTTT
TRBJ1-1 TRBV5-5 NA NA CASSLERGTVNTEAFF TGTGCCAGCAGCTTGGAAAGGGGAACGGTGAACACTGAAGCTTTCTTT
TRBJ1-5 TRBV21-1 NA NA CASSNLKGATALNQPQHF TGTGCCAGCAGCAACTTGAAGGGGGCGACGGCCCTCAATCAGCCCCAGCATTTT
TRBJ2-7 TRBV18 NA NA CASSPLPFGTFYEQYF TGTGCCAGCTCACCACTCCCCTTCGGGACTTTCTACGAGCAGTACTTC
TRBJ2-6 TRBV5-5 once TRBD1 CASSARDRSSGANVLTF TGTGCCAGCAGCGCAAGGGACAGATCCTCTGGGGCCAACGTCCTGACTTTC
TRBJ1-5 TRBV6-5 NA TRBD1 CASRDRANQPQHF TGTGCCAGCAGAGACAGGGCCAATCAGCCCCAGCATTTT
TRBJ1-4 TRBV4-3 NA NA CASSPAGSGKLLF TGCGCCAGCAGCCCTGCGGGTAGTGGAAAACTGCTTTTT
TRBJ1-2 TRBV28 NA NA CASSIPHGYTF TGTGCCAGCAGTATCCCTCATGGCTACACCTTC
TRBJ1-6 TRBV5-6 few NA CASSLVAGSYNSPLHF TGTGCCAGCAGCTTGGTTGCGGGCTCCTATAATTCACCCCTCCACTTT
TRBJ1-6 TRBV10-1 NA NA CASSEGGAADNSPLHF TGCGCCAGCAGTGAGGGGGGGGCGGCGGATAATTCACCCCTCCACTTT
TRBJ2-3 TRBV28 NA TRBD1 CASSLWRYRGVGTDTQYF TGTGCCAGCAGTTTATGGAGATACAGGGGAGTGGGTACAGATACGCAGTATTTT
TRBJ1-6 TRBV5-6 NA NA CASSLTGSPLHF TGTGCCAGCAGCTTAACGGGTTCACCCCTCCACTTT
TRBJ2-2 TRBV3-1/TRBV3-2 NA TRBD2 CASSQDVAGGSTGELFF TGTGCCAGCAGCCAAGATGTGGCGGGAGGTAGCACCGGGGAGCTGTTTTTT
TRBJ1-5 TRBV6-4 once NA CASSPREDQPQHF TGTGCCAGCAGTCCCAGGGAGGATCAGCCCCAGCATTTT
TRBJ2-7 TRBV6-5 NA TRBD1 CASSYARQGYEQYF TGTGCCAGCAGTTACGCGCGACAGGGCTACGAGCAGTACTTC
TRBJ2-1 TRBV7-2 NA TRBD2 CASSFSSGRSYNEQFF TGTGCCAGCAGCTTCTCTAGCGGGCGCTCCTACAATGAGCAGTTCTTC
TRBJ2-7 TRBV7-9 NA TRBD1 CASSLRGQGSYEQYF TGTGCCAGCAGCCTCCGGGGACAGGGATCTTACGAGCAGTACTTC
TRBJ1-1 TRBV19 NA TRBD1 CASSHPDRLNTEAFF TGTGCCAGTAGTCACCCGGACAGGTTGAACACTGAAGCTTTCTTT
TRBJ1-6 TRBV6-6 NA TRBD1 CASSQGQADNSPLHF TGTGCCAGCAGTCAGGGACAGGCTGATAATTCACCCCTCCACTTT
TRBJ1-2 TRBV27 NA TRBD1 CASSRDRAYGYTF TGTGCCAGCAGCCGGGACAGGGCCTATGGCTACACCTTC
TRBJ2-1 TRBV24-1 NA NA CATSDPAGDSYNEQFF TGTGCCACCAGTGATCCCGCGGGTGATTCCTACAATGAGCAGTTCTTC
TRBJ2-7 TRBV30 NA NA CAWRLAEYEQYF TGTGCCTGGAGGTTGGCGGAGTACGAGCAGTACTTC
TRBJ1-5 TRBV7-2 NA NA CASTPREGSNQPQHF TGTGCCAGCACCCCGAGGGAGGGCAGCAATCAGCCCCAGCATTTT
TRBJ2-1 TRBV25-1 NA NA CASSERADNEQFF TGTGCCAGCAGTGAGCGGGCCGACAATGAGCAGTTCTTC
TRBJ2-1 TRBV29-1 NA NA CSVVPNEQFF TGCAGCGTTGTCCCTAATGAGCAGTTCTTC
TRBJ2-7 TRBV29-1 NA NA CSVTVDNPYEQYF TGCAGCGTTACGGTAGACAACCCCTACGAGCAGTACTTC
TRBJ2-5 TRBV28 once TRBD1 CASSPGTGERKETQYF TGTGCCAGCAGTCCGGGGACAGGGGAGAGGAAAGAGACCCAGTACTTC
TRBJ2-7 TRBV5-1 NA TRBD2 CASSFTSGVYEQYF TGCGCCAGCAGCTTTACTAGCGGGGTCTACGAGCAGTACTTC
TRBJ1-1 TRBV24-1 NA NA CATSDDTLGNTEAFF TGTGCCACCAGTGATGACACCTTGGGGAACACTGAAGCTTTCTTT
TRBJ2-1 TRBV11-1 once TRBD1 CASSPLQGYNEQFF TGTGCCAGCAGCCCGCTACAGGGGTACAATGAGCAGTTCTTC
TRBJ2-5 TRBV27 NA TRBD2 CASSFRGRESRRTQYF TGTGCCAGCAGTTTCCGTGGGAGGGAATCTCGGAGGACCCAGTACTTC
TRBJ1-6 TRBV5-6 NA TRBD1 CASSLRTGDASPLHF TGTGCCAGCAGCTTAAGGACAGGGGACGCTTCACCCCTCCACTTT
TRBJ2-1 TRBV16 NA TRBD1 CASSQLTGGAAEQFF TGTGCCAGCAGCCAATTAACAGGGGGAGCGGCTGAGCAGTTCTTC
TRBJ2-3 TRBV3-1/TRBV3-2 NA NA CASSQARYRTQDTQYF TGTGCCAGCAGCCAAGCGCGATACAGGACGCAAGATACGCAGTATTTT
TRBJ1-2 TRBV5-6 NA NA CASSPGGGTNYGYTF TGTGCCAGCAGCCCTGGCGGGGGAACTAACTATGGCTACACCTTC
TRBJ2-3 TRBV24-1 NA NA CATSDPGSEGTDTQYF TGTGCCACCAGTGATCCCGGATCAGAGGGCACAGATACGCAGTATTTT
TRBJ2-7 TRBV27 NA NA CATRQNHEQYF TGTGCCACCCGACAGAACCACGAGCAGTACTTC
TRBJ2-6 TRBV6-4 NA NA CASSEKSSGANVLTF TGTGCCAGCAGTGAGAAGAGCTCTGGGGCCAACGTCCTGACTTTC
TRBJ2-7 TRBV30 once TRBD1 CAWSEGQGKYF TGTGCCTGGTCCGAAGGACAGGGGAAGTACTTC
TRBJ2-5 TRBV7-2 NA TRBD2 CASSLLSGRAPETQYF TGTGCCAGCAGCTTATTGAGCGGGAGGGCCCCGGAGACCCAGTACTTC
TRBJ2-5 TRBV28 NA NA CASSLAGRQETQYF TGTGCCAGCAGTTTGGCTGGGAGGCAAGAGACCCAGTACTTC
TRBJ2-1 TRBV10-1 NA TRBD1 CASSLTGAYNEQFF TGCGCCAGCAGTTTGACAGGGGCCTACAATGAGCAGTTCTTC
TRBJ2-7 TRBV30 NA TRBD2 CAWSVRRGGSSYEQYF TGTGCCTGGAGTGTACGCCGCGGCGGGAGTTCCTACGAGCAGTACTTC